What follows are 13 T cell receptor beta chains derived from one specimen sequenced in a study of blood T cells in healthy people across ages. Using a J-beta primer mix together with a sample-barcoded 5' primer, a second PCR was run for roughly 6 to 12 cycles. TCRdb analysed the 5' RACE reads with MiXCR anew, one entry per CDR3 protein. Of about 650,000 distinct CDR3 sequences in the sample, 40% to 65% are singletons; the top ten hold roughly 12%. Sequencing was performed on blood. These receptors came from an elderly woman in good health.

As regards this clonotype: Just one base apart from a much larger clone, this may be a read error. The chain combines TRBV20-1 with TRBJ1-2; tentative D call: TRBD1 (6 bases). The germline CDR1 and CDR2 sequences are DFQATT and SNEGSKA (reference sequence). The CDR3 consists of 14 residues. The CDR3 DNA reads TGCAGTGCTAGTGGGGGCAGTTCGGACTATGGCCACACCTTC. Amino acids: CSASGGSSDYGHTF.

Ten or more counts support this clonotype. The chain couples TRBV25-1 to TRBJ2-7; possible D gene TRBD1, 5 bases. The germline gives CDR1 MGHDK, CDR2 SYGVNS. Trimming took 3 bases from V and 11 from J, leaving 20 bases between them. There are 14 residues in the CDR3. CDR3 coding DNA: TGTGCCAGCAGTGACAGGGCGGCCCCTCAAAGAAAGTACTTC. Translation gives CASSDRAAPQRKYF.

This clonotype came up many times. This rearrangement joins TRBV29-1 to TRBJ1-4; D gene uncertain. V was cut by 2 bases and J by 3 bases, with 7 bases left in between. Germline V lookup: CDR1 SQVTM, CDR2 ANQGSEA. The CDR3 is 13 amino acids. DNA for the CDR3: TGCAGCGTTGAACGGGTGCCTAATGAAAAACTGTTTTTT. Protein product: CSVERVPNEKLFF. Full variable domain (rest looked up from reference TRBV29-1 and TRBJ1-4): SAVISQKPSRDICQRGTSLTIQCQVDSQVTMMFWYRQQPGQSLTLIATANQGSEATYESGFVIDKFPISRPNLTFSTLTVSNMSPEDSSIYLCSVERVPNEKLFFGSGTQLSVL.

This chain uses TRBV4-1 with TRBJ2-5; the match to TRBD1 covers 7 bases. Germline loops: CDR1 MGHRA, CDR2 YSYEKL. CDR3 length: 17 amino acids. The trim removed 4 bases at V and 1 base at J, leaving 12 bases unmatched. The CDR3 reads CASSPNEQGRIQETQYF. The CDR3 DNA sequence: TGCGCCAGCAGCCCAAACGAACAGGGGAGAATCCAAGAGACCCAGTACTTC.

The V call is TRBV7-3, the J call TRBJ1-6; TRBD1 might be the D (5 bases). Between the trimmed V and J ends, which lost 1 base and 7 bases, there was a span of 8 bases. From germline, CDR1 is SGHTA and CDR2 FQGTGA. This CDR3 has 14 residues. The chain's CDR3 is CASSLKQGNSPLHF. CDR3 nucleotides: TGTGCCAGCAGCTTAAAGCAGGGAAATTCACCCCTCCACTTT.

For this clonotype: One junction end does not reproduce the germline sequence, and a read error may be involved. V and J are TRBV3-1 and TRBJ2-1, with TRBD2 identical over 8 bases. This CDR3 region has 16 residues. Looked up from germline, CDR1 is LGHDT and CDR2 is YNNKEL (reference sequence). CDR3 protein: CTSSQGTGGPRNEQFF. The CDR3 coding sequence is TGTACCAGCAGCCAGGGAACGGGGGGGCCAAGGAATGAGCAGTTCTTC.

Turning to this clonotype: One base away lies a much larger clone, so this may be a sequencing read error. The V call is TRBV20-1, the J call TRBJ2-3; 8 nucleotides line up with TRBD1. In germline, CDR1 is DFQATT, CDR2 SNEGSKA (reference sequence). Unmatched junction bases numbered 11, after V lost 6 bases and J lost 0 bases. CDR3 length equals 16 residues. The CDR3 DNA follows: TGCAGTGCGTCGGCCCCTGGGGACAGGAGCACAGATACGCAGTATTTT. Protein: CSASAPGDRSTDTQYF.

The chain couples TRBV28 to TRBJ2-1; TRBD2 matches 8 bases. From germline, CDR1 is MDHEN and CDR2 SYDVKM. The CDR3 covers 15 residues. V lost 7 bases, J lost 3 bases, and 8 bases stayed unmatched. Written as DNA, the CDR3 is TGTGCCAGCACCAATCCCGGGACTAGCTACAATGAGCAGTTCTTC. Amino acids: CASTNPGTSYNEQFF.

The sample holds a few counts of this clonotype. This chain links TRBV6-1 with TRBJ1-5; the D is unclear. CDR1 and CDR2 from the germline V gene are MNHNS and SASEGT. The V and J ends lost 4 bases and 9 bases respectively, with 4 bases between them. The CDR3 covers 10 residues. The CDR3 is CASSVGPQHF. CDR3 bases: TGTGCCAGCAGTGTGGGGCCCCAGCATTTT.

V usage is TRBV6-2 or TRBV6-3 and J usage is TRBJ1-5; D is undetermined. CDR3 size: 19 residues. The V gene's germline CDR1 is MNHEY and CDR2 SVGEGT. V shed 6 bases and J shed 3 bases, with 27 bases lying between them. This CDR3 reads CASSPRLWEARGFNQPQHF. DNA of the CDR3: TGTGCCAGCAGCCCCCGATTATGGGAGGCCAGAGGATTCAATCAGCCCCAGCATTTT.

Ten or more counts support this clonotype. The chain recombines TRBV20-1 with TRBJ2-1, with D tentatively TRBD2 (5 bases). The germline gives CDR1 DFQATT, CDR2 SNEGSKA (reference sequence). The V gene lost 6 bases and the J gene lost 7 bases, with 22 bases spanning the gap. The CDR3 extends over 15 amino acids. This CDR3 reads CSAPRLSGRINEQFF. The DNA for the CDR3 is TGCAGTGCCCCACGGCTCAGCGGACGTATAAATGAGCAGTTCTTC.

Comments on this clonotype: A much larger clone lies one base from this, so it may be a read error. This chain connects TRBV6-5 to TRBJ2-1; TRBD2 matches at 8 bases. The DNA matches TRBJ2-7 better at its end, which makes the J call doubtful. The CDR3 contains 17 residues. Germline CDR1 and CDR2: MNHEY and SVGAGI. This CDR3 reads CASSYYSGISSYNEQYF. As DNA, the CDR3 is TGTGCCAGCAGTTACTATAGCGGGATTAGCTCCTACAATGAGCAGTACTTC.

This clonotype was seen ten or more times. This chain joins TRBV28 and TRBJ2-5; TRBD2 aligns across 10 bases. CDR3 length equals 15 residues. After removal of 5 bases from V and 5 bases from J, the junction contained 8 bases not matched to a gene. Germline CDR1 and CDR2: MDHEN and SYDVKM. Written as DNA, the CDR3 is TGTGCCAGCAGTCCCAGCGGGGGGGCTTTGGAGACCCAGTACTTC. Residues: CASSPSGGALETQYF.